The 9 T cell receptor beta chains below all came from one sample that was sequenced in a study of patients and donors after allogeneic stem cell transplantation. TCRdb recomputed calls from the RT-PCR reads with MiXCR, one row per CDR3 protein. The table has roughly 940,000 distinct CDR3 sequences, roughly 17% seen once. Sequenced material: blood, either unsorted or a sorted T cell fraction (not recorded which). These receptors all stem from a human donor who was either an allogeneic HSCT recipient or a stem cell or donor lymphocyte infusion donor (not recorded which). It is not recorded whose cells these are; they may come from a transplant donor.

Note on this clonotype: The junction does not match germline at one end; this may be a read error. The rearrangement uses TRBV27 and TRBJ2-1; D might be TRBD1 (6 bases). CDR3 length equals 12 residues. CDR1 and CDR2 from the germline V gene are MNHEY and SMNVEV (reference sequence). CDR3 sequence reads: CASSLETGKRVF. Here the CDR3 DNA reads TGTGCCAGCAGTTTGGAGACAGGTAAACGGGTCTTC.

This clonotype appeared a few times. The CDR3 sequence: CSANPGPSGYTF. The CDR3 nucleotides are TGCAGTGCAAATCCGGGCCCGTCGGGCTACACCTTC. The rearrangement joins TRBV20-1 to TRBJ1-2; no firm D call. This CDR3 contains 12 residues. In germline, CDR1 is DFQATT, CDR2 SNEGSKA (reference sequence). V gave up 6 bases and J gave up 8 bases, with 16 bases separating them.

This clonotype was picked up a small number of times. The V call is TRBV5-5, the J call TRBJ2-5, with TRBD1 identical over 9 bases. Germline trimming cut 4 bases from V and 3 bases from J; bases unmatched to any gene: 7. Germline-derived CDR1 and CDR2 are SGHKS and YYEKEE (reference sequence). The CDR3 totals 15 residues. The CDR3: CASSPLDRGKETQYF. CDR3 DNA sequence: TGTGCCAGCAGCCCGCTGGACAGGGGTAAAGAGACCCAGTACTTC.

The CDR3 sequence: CSARISVNTEAFF. The CDR3 region has the DNA TGCAGTGCTAGAATTTCAGTTAACACTGAAGCTTTCTTT. This chain uses TRBV20-1 with TRBJ1-1; D ambiguous. The CDR3 covers 13 residues. Germline V lookup: CDR1 DFQATT, CDR2 SNEGSKA (reference sequence). Trimming removed 2 bases at V and 2 bases at J, with 9 bases between.

This CDR3 is CASSPAVTSGNTIYF. CDR3 sequence (DNA): TGTGCCAGCTCACCAGCAGTAACCTCTGGAAACACCATATATTTT. This chain connects TRBV18 to TRBJ1-3; D remains unclear. This CDR3 has 15 amino acids. With 2 bases removed from V and 0 bases from J, the gap between germline ends came to 8 bases. The V gene's germline CDR1 is KGHSH and CDR2 LQKENI.

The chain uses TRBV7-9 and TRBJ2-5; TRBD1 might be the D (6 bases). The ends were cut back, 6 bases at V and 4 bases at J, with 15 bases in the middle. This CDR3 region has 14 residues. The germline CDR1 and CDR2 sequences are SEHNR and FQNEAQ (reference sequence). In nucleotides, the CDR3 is TGTGCCAGCAGTCCCAGGGGATATGGAGAGACCCAGTACTTC. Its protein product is CASSPRGYGETQYF. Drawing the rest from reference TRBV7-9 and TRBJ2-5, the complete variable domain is DTGVSQNPRHKITKRGQNVTFRCDPISEHNRLYWYRQTLGQGPEFLTYFQNEAQLEKSRLLSDRFSAERPKGSFSTLEIQRTEQGDSAMYLCASSPRGYGETQYFGPGTRLLVL.

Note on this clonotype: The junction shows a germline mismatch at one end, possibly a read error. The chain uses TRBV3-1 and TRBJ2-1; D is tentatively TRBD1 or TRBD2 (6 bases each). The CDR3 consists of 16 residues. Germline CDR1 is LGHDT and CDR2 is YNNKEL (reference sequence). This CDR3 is CASSQDRGGRSITGVF. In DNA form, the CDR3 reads TGTGCCAGCAGCCAAGATCGTGGGGGGCGGTCTATAACGGGGGTCTTC.

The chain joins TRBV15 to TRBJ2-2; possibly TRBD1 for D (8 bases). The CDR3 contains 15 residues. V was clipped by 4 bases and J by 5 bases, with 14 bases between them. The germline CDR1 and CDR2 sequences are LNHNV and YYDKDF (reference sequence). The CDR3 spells CATSIHRGGTGELFF. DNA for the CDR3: TGTGCCACCAGCATACACAGGGGGGGGACCGGGGAGCTGTTTTTT.

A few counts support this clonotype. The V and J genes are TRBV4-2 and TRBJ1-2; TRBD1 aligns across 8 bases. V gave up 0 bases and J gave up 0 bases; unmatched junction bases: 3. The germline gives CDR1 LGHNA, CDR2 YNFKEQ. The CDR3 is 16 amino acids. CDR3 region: CASSQETGGTNYGYTF. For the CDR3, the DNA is TGTGCCAGCAGCCAAGAAACAGGGGGTACTAACTATGGCTACACCTTC.